Sequencing of this TCR beta chain was carried out in a study of blood T cells in healthy people across ages. Then a second PCR, running roughly 7 to 11 cycles, was carried out with a sample-barcoded 5' primer and a J-beta primer mix. Every individual sample yielded 2.5 million or more paired-end reads (each containing CDR3). MiXCR, run by TCRdb on the 5' RACE reads, gives a single entry per CDR3 protein. Found here are more than 700,000 distinct CDR3 sequences, 50% to 65% of them singletons; the top ten hold under 50%. This clonotype was recorded at least ten times. Germline-derived CDR1 and CDR2 are MRHNA and SNTAGT. Trimming removed 4 bases at V and 4 bases at J, with 9 bases between. The length of the CDR3 is 13 residues.

This chain uses TRBV6-4 with TRBJ2-3; D is perhaps TRBD1 or TRBD2 (5 bases each). The sequenced material came from blood. The sequence came from a man at least 80 years old in good health. The CDR3 loop reads CASSALGADTQYF. CDR3 in DNA: TGTGCCAGCAGTGCCCTGGGGGCAGATACGCAGTATTTT.